In this sample, the clone carrying this T cell receptor (beta chain) turned up once. Its antigen remains unknown. The CDR3 extends over 17 amino acids. Germline V gives CDR1 MDHEN, CDR2 SYDVKM. Losses at the gene ends were 5 bases for V and 2 bases for J; bases not matched to a gene: 13. This specimen belongs to a study of shared clonotypes between healthy human individuals. Original methodology: ImmunoSEQ junction-only sequences lacked quality scores, so their filtering differed. Measured with immunoSEQ multiplex PCR; TCRdb has only the in-frame clones, and not every one. V and J calls and clone size follow that table, whereas D and trimming were derived from the DNA. The sample has about 480,000 clones; about four fifths are singletons. Each of the donors was a healthy adult who was HIV-negative and had not had a recent acute infection or vaccination. Those who donated, Caucasian adults without exception, all lived in Nashville, Tennessee.

Overall study findings and caveats: Expectations were that clonotype sharing among donors would be affected by sequencing depth.

The rearrangement links TRBV28 to TRBJ2-5; the match to TRBD2 covers 8 bases. This clonotype originated in a woman aged 40 to 55 in good health. Some clones in this sample may be carry-over from other donors' samples. The sequencing sample was made of PBMCs. The CDR3 reads CASSPVGLAGGQETQYF. The CDR3 DNA reads as TGTGCCAGCAGTCCGGTTGGCCTAGCGGGTGGGCAAGAGACCCAGTACTTC.